This T cell receptor beta chain appears in the sequencing data of a study of shared clonotypes between healthy human individuals. Across the study: There were three CD4 naive, three CD4 memory, two CD8 naive and one CD8 memory plates per donor.

About this clone: Other DNA sequences of this sample code for an identical CDR3.

The CDR3 spans 15 residues. Germline-derived CDR1 and CDR2 are SGHKS and YYEKEE (reference sequence). The V and J ends lost 1 base and 1 base respectively, with 9 bases between them. Splitting the CD4+ cells yielded a CD45RA+ naive subset and a CD45RA-negative memory subset. Using immunoSEQ multiplex PCR, the repertoire was profiled, and TCRdb retains in-frame clones only, with some absent. This sample has about 680,000 clones, with approximately 75% found just once. The clonotype originates from a young woman in good health. Sequencing was done on a sample of memory CD4+ T cells sorted from blood. Documented subset: CD45RA-negative fraction. This chain connects TRBV5-5 to TRBJ2-1; D not certain. CDR3 coding DNA: TGTGCCAGCAGCTTGTCGGGTGATTCCTACAATGAGCAGTTCTTC. This gives the protein CASSLSGDSYNEQFF. Based on the CDR3 plus reference TRBV5-5 and TRBJ2-1, the full variable domain is DAGVTQSPTHLIKTRGQQVTLRCSPISGHKSVSWYQQVLGQGPQFIFQYYEKEERGRGNFPDRFSARQFPNYSSELNVNALLLGDSALYLCASSLSGDSYNEQFFGPGTRLTVL.